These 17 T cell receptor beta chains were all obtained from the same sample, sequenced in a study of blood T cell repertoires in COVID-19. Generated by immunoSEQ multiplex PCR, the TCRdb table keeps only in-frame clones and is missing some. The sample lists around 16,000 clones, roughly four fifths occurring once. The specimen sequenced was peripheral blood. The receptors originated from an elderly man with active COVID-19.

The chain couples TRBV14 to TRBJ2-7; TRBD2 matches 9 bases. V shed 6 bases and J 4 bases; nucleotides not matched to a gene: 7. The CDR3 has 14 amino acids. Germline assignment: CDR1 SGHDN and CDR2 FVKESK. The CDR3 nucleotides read TGTGCCAGCAGTTCTGCGGGAGGGGGGTACGAGCAGTACTTC. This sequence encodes CASSSAGGGYEQYF. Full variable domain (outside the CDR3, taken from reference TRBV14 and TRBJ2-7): EAGVTQFPSHSVIEKGQTVTLRCDPISGHDNLYWYRRVMGKEIKFLLHFVKESKQDESGMPNNRFLAERTGGTYSTLKVQPAELEDSGVYFCASSSAGGGYEQYFGPGTRLTVT.

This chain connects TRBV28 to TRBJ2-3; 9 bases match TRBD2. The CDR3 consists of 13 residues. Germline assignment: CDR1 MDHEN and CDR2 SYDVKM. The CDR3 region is CATRLAGTDTQYF. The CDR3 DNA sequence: TGTGCAACCCGGCTAGCGGGGACAGATACGCAGTATTTT.

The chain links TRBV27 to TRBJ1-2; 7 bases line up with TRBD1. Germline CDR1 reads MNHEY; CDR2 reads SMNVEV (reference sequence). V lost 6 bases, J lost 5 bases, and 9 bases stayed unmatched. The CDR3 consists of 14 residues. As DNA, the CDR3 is TGTGCCAGCAGATCTCCGGGACAGATTTATGGCTACACCTTC. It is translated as CASRSPGQIYGYTF.

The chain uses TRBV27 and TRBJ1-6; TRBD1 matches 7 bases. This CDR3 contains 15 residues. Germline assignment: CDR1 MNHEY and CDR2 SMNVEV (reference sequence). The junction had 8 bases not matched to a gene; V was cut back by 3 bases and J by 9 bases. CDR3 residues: CASSFSDRDGSPLHF. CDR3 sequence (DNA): TGTGCCAGCAGTTTCTCCGACAGGGATGGTTCACCCCTCCACTTT.

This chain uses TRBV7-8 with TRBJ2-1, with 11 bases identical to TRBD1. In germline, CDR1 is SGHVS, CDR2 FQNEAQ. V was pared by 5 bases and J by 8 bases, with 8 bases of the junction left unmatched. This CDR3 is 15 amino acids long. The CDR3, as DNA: TGTGCCAGCAGCCCGTCCCGGGACAGGGGGGATGAGCAGTTCTTC. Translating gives CASSPSRDRGDEQFF.

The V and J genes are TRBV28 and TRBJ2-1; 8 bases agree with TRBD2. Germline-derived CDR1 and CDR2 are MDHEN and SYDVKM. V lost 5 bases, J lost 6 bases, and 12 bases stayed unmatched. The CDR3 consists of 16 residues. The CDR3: CASSNPGLGEANEQFF. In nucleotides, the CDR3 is TGTGCCAGCAGTAATCCGGGACTAGGGGAGGCCAATGAGCAGTTCTTC.

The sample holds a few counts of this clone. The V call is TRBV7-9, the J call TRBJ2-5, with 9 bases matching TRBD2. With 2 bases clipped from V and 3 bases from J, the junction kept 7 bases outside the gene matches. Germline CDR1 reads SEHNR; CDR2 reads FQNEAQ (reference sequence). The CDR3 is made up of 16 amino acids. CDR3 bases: TGTGCCAGCAGCTTACCTAGGGGACTAGCTAAAGAGACCCAGTACTTC. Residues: CASSLPRGLAKETQYF. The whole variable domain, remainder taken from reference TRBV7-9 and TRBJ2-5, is DTGVSQNPRHKITKRGQNVTFRCDPISEHNRLYWYRQTLGQGPEFLTYFQNEAQLEKSRLLSDRFSAERPKGSFSTLEIQRTEQGDSAMYLCASSLPRGLAKETQYFGPGTRLLVL.

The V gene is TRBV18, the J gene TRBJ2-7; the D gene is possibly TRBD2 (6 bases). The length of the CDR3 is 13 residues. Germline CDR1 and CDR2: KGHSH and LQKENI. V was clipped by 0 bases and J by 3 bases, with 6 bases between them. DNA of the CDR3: TGTGCCAGCTCACCACCCGGGAGCTACGAGCAGTACTTC. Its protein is CASSPPGSYEQYF.

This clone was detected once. The CDR3 DNA follows: TGCAGCGTCGCAGACAGGTACCAAGAGACCCAGTACTTC. It is translated as CSVADRYQETQYF. The chain joins TRBV29-1 to TRBJ2-5; perhaps TRBD1 as D (6 bases). Trimming took off 6 bases at V and 0 bases at J, with 11 bases between the two ends. Per germline, CDR1 SQVTM and CDR2 ANQGSEA. The CDR3 consists of 13 residues.

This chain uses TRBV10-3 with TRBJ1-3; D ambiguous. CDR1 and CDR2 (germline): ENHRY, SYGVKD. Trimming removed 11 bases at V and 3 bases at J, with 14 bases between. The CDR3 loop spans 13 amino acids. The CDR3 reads CASDGGFGNTIYF. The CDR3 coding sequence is TGTGCCTCAGACGGAGGGTTTGGAAACACCATATATTTT.

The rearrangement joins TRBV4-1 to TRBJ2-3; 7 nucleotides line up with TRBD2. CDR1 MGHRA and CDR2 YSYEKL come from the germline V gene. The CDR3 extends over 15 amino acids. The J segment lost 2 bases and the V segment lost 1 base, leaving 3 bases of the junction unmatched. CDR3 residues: CASSQGLATTDTQYF. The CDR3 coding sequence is TGCGCCAGCAGCCAAGGACTAGCTACCACAGATACGCAGTATTTT.

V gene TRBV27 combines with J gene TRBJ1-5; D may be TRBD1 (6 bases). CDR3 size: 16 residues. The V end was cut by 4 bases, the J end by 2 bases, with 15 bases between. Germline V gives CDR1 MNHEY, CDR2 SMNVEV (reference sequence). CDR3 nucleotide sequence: TGTGCCAGCAGTTCCGGGGGGCGCGGGGGCAATCAGCCCCAGCATTTT. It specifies CASSSGGRGGNQPQHF.

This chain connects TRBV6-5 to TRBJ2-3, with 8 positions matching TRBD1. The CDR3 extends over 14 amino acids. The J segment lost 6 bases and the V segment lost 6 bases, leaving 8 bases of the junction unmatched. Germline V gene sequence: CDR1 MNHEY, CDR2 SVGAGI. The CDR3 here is CASSHGTGGDTQYF. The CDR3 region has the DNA TGTGCCAGCAGCCATGGGACAGGAGGGGATACGCAGTATTTT.

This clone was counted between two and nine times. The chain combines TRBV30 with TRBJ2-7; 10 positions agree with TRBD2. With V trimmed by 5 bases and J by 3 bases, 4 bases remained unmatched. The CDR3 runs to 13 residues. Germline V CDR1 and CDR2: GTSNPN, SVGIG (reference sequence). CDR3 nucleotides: TGTGCCTGGTCTAGCGGGAGCGTCTACGAGCAGTACTTC. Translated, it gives CAWSSGSVYEQYF.

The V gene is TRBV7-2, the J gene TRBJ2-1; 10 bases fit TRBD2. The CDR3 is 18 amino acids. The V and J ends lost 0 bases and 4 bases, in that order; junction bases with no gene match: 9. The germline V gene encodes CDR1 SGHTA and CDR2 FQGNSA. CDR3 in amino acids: CASSLARGVLAGYNEQFF. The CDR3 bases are TGTGCCAGCAGCTTAGCGAGGGGGGTACTAGCGGGGTACAATGAGCAGTTCTTC.

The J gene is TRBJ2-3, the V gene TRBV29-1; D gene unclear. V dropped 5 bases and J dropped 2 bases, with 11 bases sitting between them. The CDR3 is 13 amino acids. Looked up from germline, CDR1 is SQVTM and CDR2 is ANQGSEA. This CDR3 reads CSVHDIYTDTQYF. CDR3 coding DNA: TGCAGCGTTCATGACATCTACACAGATACGCAGTATTTT.

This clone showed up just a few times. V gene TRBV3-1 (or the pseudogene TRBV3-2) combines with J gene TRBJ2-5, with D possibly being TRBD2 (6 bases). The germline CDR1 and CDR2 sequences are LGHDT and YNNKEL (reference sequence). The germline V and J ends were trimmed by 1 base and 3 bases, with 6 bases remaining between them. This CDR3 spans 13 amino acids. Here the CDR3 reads CASSQGTKETQYF. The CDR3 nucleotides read TGTGCCAGCAGCCAAGGGACTAAAGAGACCCAGTACTTC.